This TCR beta chain was obtained from a study of blood T cell repertoires in COVID-19. Turning to the study itself: Spain, Italy and the United States supplied samples that represented acute and convalescent COVID-19.

CDR3 size: 12 residues. Germline CDR1 LGHDT, CDR2 YNNKEL (reference sequence). V lost 0 bases, J lost 13 bases, and 2 bases stayed unmatched. Assay used: immunoSEQ multiplex PCR; TCRdb lists only in-frame clones, some missing. The data contain fewer than 110,000 clones, roughly 88% of them singletons. This rearrangement joins TRBV3-1 (or the pseudogene TRBV3-2) to TRBJ2-4; the match to TRBD1 covers 8 bases. The clonotype was recovered from a man in his forties or fifties with active or convalescent COVID-19. Sequencing was done on a sample of peripheral blood. The CDR3 DNA reads as TGTGCCAGCAGCCAAGAACAGGGGGTCCAGTACTTC. Translation gives CASSQEQGVQYF.